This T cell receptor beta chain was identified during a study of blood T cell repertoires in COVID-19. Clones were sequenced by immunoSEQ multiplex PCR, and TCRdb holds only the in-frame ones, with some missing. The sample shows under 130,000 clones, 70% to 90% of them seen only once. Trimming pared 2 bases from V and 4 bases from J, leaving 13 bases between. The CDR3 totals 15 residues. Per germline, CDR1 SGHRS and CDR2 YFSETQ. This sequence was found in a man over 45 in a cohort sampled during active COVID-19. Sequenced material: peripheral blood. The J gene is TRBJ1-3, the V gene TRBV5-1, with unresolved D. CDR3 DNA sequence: TGCGCCAGCAGCTTCTCTTCGGAGGCCGGAAACACCATATATTTT. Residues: CASSFSSEAGNTIYF.